This entry concerns a single T cell receptor (beta chain). This sample stems from a study of T cells in narcolepsy. In the study overall: Enrolled donors included narcolepsy type 1 or type 2 patients and healthy controls.

The V and J ends lost 5 bases and 10 bases respectively, with 15 bases between them. This CDR3 is built from 13 residues. Germline values: CDR1 MGHRA, CDR2 YSYEKL. TCRdb's copy holds only in-frame clones and misses some; the assay was immunoSEQ multiplex PCR. The sample has about 30,000 clones; around four fifths are singletons. The receptor's source is a human donor with narcolepsy. The sample consisted of CD45RA- memory CD4+ T cells from PBMCs. The V call is TRBV4-1, the J call TRBJ2-1; D is undetermined. The CDR3 loop reads CASSSQGPGEQFF. The CDR3 coding sequence is TGCGCCAGCAGCTCTCAAGGGCCCGGCGAGCAGTTCTTC.